This T cell receptor (beta chain) was recovered during a study of blood T cell repertoires in COVID-19. Study background: T cells, B-cell-depleted T cells, or PBMCs provided the cDNA or gDNA that served as material.

Participants were aged 18 to 89 years from about two dozen US areas. Participant-reported clinical history was the basis for cohort assignment. Per the authors' pipeline: By means of reference gene primer amplification, nucleated cell counts were estimated. TCRdb's table, derived via immunoSEQ multiplex PCR, lists solely in-frame clones and lacks some. V, J and clone size derive from that table, while D and trimming were established from the DNA sequence. The profile covers approximately 380,000 clones, with roughly nine tenths appearing a single time and around 0.86% taken by the ten largest. The V gene's germline CDR1 is SEHNR and CDR2 FQNEAQ (reference sequence). Trimming pared 3 bases from V and 2 bases from J, leaving 10 bases between. The CDR3 covers 14 residues.

The sequencing sample was made of PBMCs or T cells enriched from blood (not recorded which). The chain has TRBV7-9 and TRBJ2-5; a possible D gene is TRBD2 (6 bases). The clonotype originates from a woman in her forties who had been exposed to COVID-19. The DNA of the CDR3 is TGTGCCAGCAGCTTCGGGGGATTGCAAGAGACCCAGTACTTC. Amino acids: CASSFGGLQETQYF. Together with reference TRBV7-9 and TRBJ2-5, the CDR3 gives the full variable domain: DTGVSQNPRHKITKRGQNVTFRCDPISEHNRLYWYRQTLGQGPEFLTYFQNEAQLEKSRLLSDRFSAERPKGSFSTLEIQRTEQGDSAMYLCASSFGGLQETQYFGPGTRLLVL.